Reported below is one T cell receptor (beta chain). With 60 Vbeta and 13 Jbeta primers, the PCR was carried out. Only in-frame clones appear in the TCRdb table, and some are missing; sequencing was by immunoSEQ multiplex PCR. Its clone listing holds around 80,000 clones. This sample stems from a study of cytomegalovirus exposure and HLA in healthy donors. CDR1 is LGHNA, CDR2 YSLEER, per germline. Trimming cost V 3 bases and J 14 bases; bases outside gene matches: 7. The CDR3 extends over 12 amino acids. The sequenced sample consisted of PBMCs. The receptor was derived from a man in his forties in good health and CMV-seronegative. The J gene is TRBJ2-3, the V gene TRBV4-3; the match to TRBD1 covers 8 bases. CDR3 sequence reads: CASSHGQGPPYF. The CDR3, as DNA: TGCGCCAGCAGCCACGGACAGGGCCCCCCGTATTTT.